Each of the 29 T cell receptor beta chains below was sequenced from the same sample in a study of read filtering for tumor transcriptome and immune sequencing. This library used around 0.4 ug RNA and molecular barcoded adaptors spanning alpha/delta and beta/gamma chains. TCRdb re-called the reads through MiXCR, storing one row per CDR3 protein. Of roughly 90,000 distinct CDR3 sequences detected, roughly an eighth appear once; the ten largest clones hold about 16%. Sample: a population of CD138-negative cells sorted from bone marrow. These receptors all come from a donor older than 35 with multiple myeloma.

The rearrangement joins TRBV19 to TRBJ1-5, with 7 bases matching TRBD1. Per the germline V gene, CDR1 is LNHDA and CDR2 is SQIVND (reference sequence). The CDR3 spans 15 residues. V was clipped by 6 bases and J by 3 bases; unmatched bases: 8. In DNA, the CDR3 is TGTGCCAGTAGCCCCCGGGACAGTCTCAATCAGCCCCAGCATTTT. Translating it yields CASSPRDSLNQPQHF.

The J gene is TRBJ2-2, the V gene TRBV23-1, with D perhaps being TRBD1 or TRBD2 (6 bases each). TRBV23-1 is marked as an open reading frame, function uncertain. The germline V and J ends were trimmed by 1 base and 6 bases, with 15 bases remaining between them. The CDR3 spans 16 residues. For the CDR3, the DNA is TGCGCCAGCAGTCAATGGGGGGCGGAGTCGTCCGGGGAGCTGTTTTTT. Translating gives CASSQWGAESSGELFF.

This clonotype was seen at least ten times. The genes are TRBV20-1 and TRBJ1-1, with a tentative D call TRBD1 (5 bases). Per germline, CDR1 DFQATT and CDR2 SNEGSKA (reference sequence). This CDR3 is built from 13 residues. Trimming took off 7 bases at V and 0 bases at J, with 12 bases between the two ends. Here the CDR3 reads CSGTGPLNTEAFF. In DNA form, the CDR3 reads TGCAGTGGAACGGGACCTTTGAACACTGAAGCTTTCTTT.

The sample holds many counts of this clonotype. The chain uses TRBV20-1 and TRBJ2-7, with 9 bases lining up with TRBD2. With V trimmed by 5 bases and J by 6 bases, 8 bases remained unmatched. CDR3 length equals 13 residues. Germline CDR1 DFQATT, CDR2 SNEGSKA (reference sequence). CDR3 sequence: CSAAVAGDGEQYF. The DNA of the CDR3 is TGCAGTGCTGCTGTAGCGGGAGACGGCGAGCAGTACTTC.

This clonotype was seen ten or more times. The V and J genes are TRBV5-1 and TRBJ2-5; tentatively, D is TRBD1 (6 bases). This CDR3 contains 14 residues. The V and J ends lost 4 bases and 1 base respectively, with 11 bases between them. The germline V gene has CDR1 SGHRS and CDR2 YFSETQ. The CDR3 loop is CASSNDRRQETQYF. As DNA, the CDR3 is TGCGCCAGCAGCAATGACAGGCGCCAAGAGACCCAGTACTTC.

This sequence joins TRBV7-9 and TRBJ1-2; possibly TRBD1 for D (6 bases). V was trimmed by 4 bases and J by 4 bases, leaving 10 bases between them. CDR1 is SEHNR and CDR2 is FQNEAQ in the germline V gene (reference sequence). CDR3 length: 13 amino acids. The CDR3 spells CASSSGQFYGYTF. The CDR3, as DNA: TGTGCCAGCAGCTCAGGACAGTTCTATGGCTACACCTTC.

This clonotype was picked up a small number of times. This sequence joins TRBV28 and TRBJ1-5, with D possibly being TRBD1 (5 bases). With 6 bases removed from V and 0 bases from J, the gap between germline ends came to 12 bases. The CDR3 totals 15 residues. Per germline, CDR1 MDHEN and CDR2 SYDVKM. CDR3 nucleotides: TGTGCCAGCAGCCCCCAGGGACCTAGCAATCAGCCCCAGCATTTT. It yields the protein CASSPQGPSNQPQHF.

This clonotype was counted ten times or more. V gene TRBV30 combines with J gene TRBJ2-7; unclear D gene. The CDR3 is 13 residues long. CDR1 and CDR2 from the germline V gene are GTSNPN and SVGIG (reference sequence). With 7 bases removed from V and 1 base from J, the gap between germline ends came to 14 bases. The CDR3 coding sequence is TGTGCCTCTCTTCGTATGGGTTCCTACGAGCAGTACTTC. Translation gives CASLRMGSYEQYF.

This clonotype was picked up many times. The chain combines TRBV29-1 with TRBJ1-1; D remains unclear. This CDR3 is 17 amino acids long. CDR1 and CDR2 from the germline V gene are SQVTM and ANQGSEA. Trimming shortened V by 7 bases and J by 0 bases, and 24 bases separated the two germline ends. DNA of the CDR3: TGCAGCGCTGCCCTTTTACCTACCCAGTACATGAACACTGAAGCTTTCTTT. Translation: CSAALLPTQYMNTEAFF.

On this clonotype: This sequence may be a read error, since a much larger clone differs from it by one base. The V gene is TRBV11-3, the J gene TRBJ2-7; tentative D call: TRBD1 (5 bases). The length of the CDR3 is 15 residues. Trimming cost V 0 bases and J 3 bases, with 12 bases left between them. CDR1 is SGHNT, CDR2 YENEEA, per germline. In nucleotides, the CDR3 is TGTGCCAGCAGCTTAGACCCGAGACAGATCTACGAGCAGTACTTC. Its translation is CASSLDPRQIYEQYF.

This clonotype was counted many times. This chain uses TRBV7-2 with TRBJ2-3; 10 bases fit TRBD2. V gave up 6 bases and J gave up 5 bases; unmatched junction bases: 11. The CDR3 is made up of 16 amino acids. The V gene's germline CDR1 is SGHTA and CDR2 FQGNSA. CDR3 region: CASRSSSGRAGDTQYF. In DNA form, the CDR3 reads TGTGCCAGCAGATCCTCGAGCGGGAGGGCCGGAGATACGCAGTATTTT.

This clonotype was seen ten or more times. The chain recombines TRBV5-1 with TRBJ2-2, with 8 bases fitting TRBD2. V was pared by 4 bases and J by 6 bases, with 11 bases of the junction left unmatched. CDR1 SGHRS and CDR2 YFSETQ come from the germline V gene. This CDR3 comprises 16 residues. The CDR3 loop is CASSTVAGYIPGELFF. CDR3 nucleotides: TGCGCCAGCAGCACTGTAGCGGGATATATCCCCGGGGAGCTGTTTTTT.

This clonotype was detected only a few times. This rearrangement joins TRBV7-9 to TRBJ2-5, with TRBD2 identical over 8 bases. J was trimmed by 0 bases and V by 0 bases; bases with no gene match: 15. Germline-derived CDR1 and CDR2 are SEHNR and FQNEAQ (reference sequence). The CDR3 runs 20 residues. CDR3 residues: CASSLAGLAELWEYQETQYF. The CDR3, as DNA: TGTGCCAGCAGCTTAGCTGGACTAGCAGAACTATGGGAGTACCAAGAGACCCAGTACTTC.

This clonotype appeared a few times. The chain has TRBV11-2 and TRBJ2-3; D not resolved. Germline CDR1 is SGHAT and CDR2 is FQNNGV. This CDR3 spans 14 amino acids. Trimming cost V 5 bases and J 6 bases, with 15 bases left between them. Here the CDR3 DNA reads TGTGCCAGCAGCCCGCGCCTCGTGGGGGATACGCAGTATTTT. It specifies CASSPRLVGDTQYF. Filled out from reference TRBV11-2 and TRBJ2-3, the complete variable domain reads EAGVAQSPRYKIIEKRQSVAFWCNPISGHATLYWYQQILGQGPKLLIQFQNNGVVDDSQLPKDRFSAERLKGVDSTLKIQPAKLEDSAVYLCASSPRLVGDTQYFGPGTRLTVL.

This clonotype was counted at least ten times. J is TRBJ2-3 and V is TRBV12-3 or TRBV12-4; TRBD2 agrees at 7 bases. With V trimmed by 5 bases and J by 4 bases, 6 bases remained unmatched. The CDR3 runs to 14 residues. The CDR3 sequence is CASSPRLASDTQYF. The CDR3 coding sequence is TGTGCCAGCAGTCCGAGACTAGCATCAGATACGCAGTATTTT.

This clonotype was seen a handful of times. The chain links TRBV5-4 to TRBJ2-2; 7 bases agree with TRBD1. CDR1 SGHNT and CDR2 YYREEE come from the germline V gene (reference sequence). J lost 5 bases, V lost 0 bases, and 4 bases had no gene match. The CDR3 consists of 15 residues. CDR3 loop: CASSLGAGGTGELFF. The CDR3 nucleotides are TGTGCCAGCAGCTTGGGGGCAGGGGGAACCGGGGAGCTGTTTTTT.

This clonotype turned up a few times. The V gene is TRBV12-3 or TRBV12-4, the J gene TRBJ1-1; tentative D call: TRBD1 (5 bases). V was trimmed by 1 base and J by 4 bases, leaving 10 bases between them. The CDR3 runs to 14 residues. Written as DNA, the CDR3 is TGTGCCAGCAGTTTAGGTGGGGGTATCACTGAAGCTTTCTTT. Amino acid sequence: CASSLGGGITEAFF.

Many counts were recorded for this clonotype. The genes are TRBV20-1 and TRBJ1-1, with D possibly being TRBD1 (6 bases). Trimming took 6 bases from V and 5 from J, leaving 16 bases between them. Germline values: CDR1 DFQATT, CDR2 SNEGSKA (reference sequence). CDR3 length: 13 amino acids. The CDR3 loop is CSARRGGQTEAFF. CDR3 in DNA: TGCAGTGCCCGACGGGGGGGGCAAACTGAAGCTTTCTTT.

This clonotype showed up just once. At one boundary the junction diverges from the germline segment, which might be a read error. This sequence joins TRBV28 and TRBJ1-3; TRBD1 is a possible D gene (6 bases). Germline assignment: CDR1 MDHEN and CDR2 SYDVKM. The CDR3 runs 16 residues. CDR3 in amino acids: CASSSETGFSGNTRYF. In DNA form, the CDR3 reads TGTGCCAGCAGTTCTGAGACAGGCTTCTCTGGAAACACCAGATATTTT.

On this clonotype: Because it lacks the conserved phenylalanine or tryptophan at the end, this CDR3 is likely a read error. CDR3 in DNA: TGCAGTGCTTCCCCTGGCAGGGACAATCAGCCCCAGCATCTT. Amino acid sequence: CSASPGRDNQPQHL. The chain employs TRBV20-1 and TRBJ1-5, with D possibly matching TRBD1 (5 bases). With 5 bases removed from V and 3 bases from J, the gap between germline ends came to 14 bases. Per germline, CDR1 DFQATT and CDR2 SNEGSKA (reference sequence). The CDR3 length is 14 residues.

In its sample, this clonotype was seen many times. This chain links TRBV6-2 or TRBV6-3 with TRBJ1-1; D is perhaps TRBD1 (5 bases). V was clipped by 6 bases and J by 1 base, with 9 bases between them. Germline CDR1 MNHEY, CDR2 SVGEGT. This CDR3 region has 13 residues. CDR3 protein: CASRTGPNTEAFF. The DNA for the CDR3 is TGTGCCAGCAGGACGGGGCCGAACACTGAAGCTTTCTTT.

This clonotype was counted at least ten times. The rearrangement uses TRBV20-1 and TRBJ1-4; weak D call: TRBD1 (5 bases). Germline V gene sequence: CDR1 DFQATT, CDR2 SNEGSKA (reference sequence). V was cut by 2 bases and J by 8 bases, with 12 bases left in between. CDR3 size: 13 residues. The CDR3 nucleotides are TGCAGTGCTAGATTGGGACCTATCGAAAAACTGTTTTTT. This encodes CSARLGPIEKLFF.

This clonotype has just one count. This chain joins TRBV5-1 and TRBJ2-3; the match to TRBD2 covers 7 bases. Unmatched junction bases numbered 8, after V lost 4 bases and J lost 3 bases. Germline V gene data show CDR1 as SGHRS and CDR2 as YFSETQ. The CDR3 extends over 15 amino acids. DNA of the CDR3: TGCGCCAGCAGCGTAAGCGGGATCGGGACAGATACGCAGTATTTT. This encodes CASSVSGIGTDTQYF.

This clonotype was seen ten or more times. V usage is TRBV29-1 and J usage is TRBJ2-3, with 8 bases fitting TRBD2. The V segment lost 4 bases and the J segment 0 bases; nucleotides outside the gene matches: 6. The germline V gene encodes CDR1 SQVTM and CDR2 ANQGSEA. The length of the CDR3 is 15 residues. CDR3 sequence (DNA): TGCAGCGTTGTAGTAGCGGGACCTAGCACAGATACGCAGTATTTT. Encoded protein: CSVVVAGPSTDTQYF.

This clonotype was seen a handful of times. This rearrangement joins TRBV23-1 to TRBJ2-5; D is perhaps TRBD2 (5 bases). TRBV23-1 is treated as an ORF (open reading frame) with a function not yet certain. There are 15 residues in the CDR3. Trimming removed 4 bases at V and 1 base at J, with 13 bases between. In nucleotides, the CDR3 is TGCGCCAGCAGTCTCCCGACTACGTGCCAAGAGACCCAGTACTTC. Residues: CASSLPTTCQETQYF.

In the case of this clonotype: Mismatch with germline at one junction end may stem from a read error. The chain couples TRBV27 to TRBJ2-7, with D hard to call. The V gene's germline CDR1 is MNHEY and CDR2 SMNVEV (reference sequence). The CDR3 is made up of 16 amino acids. The CDR3 coding sequence is TGTGCCAGCAGTTTAGATCACCCTGTGTTCTCCTATGAGCAGTACTTC. It yields the protein CASSLDHPVFSYEQYF.

This clonotype was seen repeatedly, ten times or more. The chain is built from TRBV20-1 and TRBJ2-7; D is unresolved. CDR1 and CDR2 from the germline V gene are DFQATT and SNEGSKA (reference sequence). Trimming stripped 0 bases from V and 1 base from J, with 10 bases between. The CDR3 is made up of 14 amino acids. As DNA, the CDR3 is TGCAGTGCTAGAGATACAAGAAGGTCCTACGAGCAGTACTTC. Translated, it gives CSARDTRRSYEQYF.

This clonotype was counted at least ten times. This chain links TRBV7-3 with TRBJ2-7; 8 bases line up with TRBD1. CDR1 is SGHTA and CDR2 is FQGTGA in the germline V gene. This CDR3 spans 15 amino acids. V lost 3 bases to trimming and J lost 4 bases; unmatched junction nucleotides: 8. CDR3 loop: CASSFGQGSVYEQYF. The CDR3 DNA reads TGTGCCAGCAGCTTTGGACAGGGAAGTGTATACGAGCAGTACTTC.

The table lists this clonotype with many counts. The CDR3 bases are TGCGCCAGCAGTCAATTAACCAGCGGGAGCTCGTATACGCAGTATTTT. As protein: CASSQLTSGSSYTQYF. The chain carries TRBV23-1 and TRBJ2-3, with 8 positions matching TRBD2. TRBV23-1 is recorded as an ORF, its role being uncertain. The CDR3 is 16 amino acids. The V gene end was trimmed by 1 base and the J gene end by 7 bases; junction bases not matched to a gene: 10.